This T cell receptor (beta chain) was sequenced for a study of Tregs in tolerant kidney transplant recipients (dated by TCRdb to between 2018 and 2021). With respect to the entire study: The transplants used related donors with nonmyeloablative bone marrow transplantation, and mixed chimerism in the human trials was transient. Before combined kidney and bone marrow transplantation, this study identified donor-specific regulatory T cells using TCRbeta sequencing and then followed those same cells after transplant.

With respect to this clone: The clone's antigen remains unknown. Per-base qualities were not stored, and no clone one base away is much larger.

The time point label, as the study defines it: blood sample drawn before combined kidney and bone marrow transplant. Thawed PBMCs were FACS-sorted into unstimulated Tregs (CD4+CD25+CD127-), CD4+ non-Tregs (CD4+CD25-), CD4 cells and CD8 cells. The patients were 4 recipients of combined kidney and bone marrow transplants from the ITN036ST trial, and samples were available only for these trial subjects. Healthy control blood was separated into PBMCs by Ficoll density gradient and cryopreserved, and patient PBMCs were collected both before and after transplant. Measured from the cysteine to the phenylalanine, the CDR3 is 13 residues long. The CDR3 DNA has 39 bases and is translated from base 1. Per the germline V gene (reference sequence), LNHDA is the CDR1 and SQIVND is the CDR2. From V the trimming removes 6 bases and from J it removes 7 bases, while the gene matches leave 8 bases of the junction unaccounted for.

What the work shows at the level of the full study, not this receptor alone: Because the PCR primers were changed over time for some patients, nucleotide-level comparison could not be performed across the samples from those patients. Donor-specific Treg expansion was found to exceed global Treg expansion in tolerant patients, suggesting antigen-driven rather than nonspecific expansion. Biological reproducibility was not directly addressed, though technical replication error appeared minimal. Because the study included only a small number of patients, the results must be confirmed in larger populations and under other immunosuppression protocols. Expanding Tregs with activated donor B cells appeared to identify the most biologically relevant and donor-specific TCRbeta repertoire.

Genomic DNA was extracted from sorted cells with the QIAGEN DNeasy Blood and Tissue Kit for TCRbeta CDR3 sequencing. High-throughput TCRbeta CDR3 sequencing, including PCR amplification with bias correction and internal controls, was performed commercially through immunoSEQ. On the authors' methods: A unique productive TCRbeta sequence was defined by the CDR3 nucleotide sequence when primers matched, and otherwise by the CDR3 amino acid sequence together with the Vbeta and Jbeta genes. To correct sorting error, sequences shared between sorted populations at a frequency ratio of 2:1 or less were removed; the rest were assigned to the higher population. A sequence counted as donor-reactive if, in CFSE-low cells, the sequence had a frequency of at least 0.01% and was expanded at least 5-fold compared with unstimulated cells. Jensen-Shannon divergence calculated on the top 100 TCRbeta sequences ranked by frequency was used to measure repertoire divergence. For any sample with multiple sequencing runs, sorting error was corrected in each run separately before the runs were pooled. What TCRdb holds here is the immuneACCESS table cut down to in-frame rearrangements. Part of the clones is not present; checked against another copy, under half of the missing clones reflect an unresolved V gene, and the others are unexplained. V, J and clone size were drawn from that table, and D and trimming were deduced from the DNA. Recorded for this sample are about 110,000 clones; around 91% of them occurred a single time. Of the sample, about 0.31% falls within the top ten clones.

The TCR originated in a human donor who received a combined kidney and bone marrow transplant. The source was CD4+ T cells from blood, collected before the transplant. Rearrangement joined TRBV19 to TRBJ1-1, with TRBD1 matching 7 junction bases. The encoded CDR3 is CASRTDRASEAFF. In nucleotides, the sequence is TGTGCCAGTAGGACCGACAGGGCTAGTGAAGCTTTCTTT.